This TCR beta chain came from a study of shared clonotypes between healthy human individuals. This CDR3 is 14 amino acids long. From germline, CDR1 is MNHEY and CDR2 SVGAGI. The trim removed 2 bases at V and 5 bases at J, leaving 3 bases unmatched. Data came from immunoSEQ multiplex PCR; TCRdb stores just in-frame clones and leaves some out. The table shows fewer than 800,000 clones, with roughly nine tenths occurring only once. Naive CD8 cells comprised CD45RO-negative, CCR7-positively selected cells, excluding terminally differentiated effector memory CD45RA+ cells. The TCR sequence derives from a man aged 25 to 40 in good health. The rearrangement joins TRBV6-5 to TRBJ2-3; TRBD2 matches at 8 bases. The sequenced material came from naive CD8+ T cells sorted from blood. CDR3 in DNA: TGTGCCAGCAGTTACGGTCTAGCGGGAGATACGCAGTATTTT. It yields the protein CASSYGLAGDTQYF.